These T cell receptor beta chains were read from a single sample in a study of cytomegalovirus exposure and HLA in healthy donors. Assay used: immunoSEQ multiplex PCR; TCRdb lists only in-frame clones, some missing. Of fewer than 120,000 clones listed, about nine tenths are singletons. Sequenced sample: PBMCs. These receptors were taken from a woman younger than 35 in good health and CMV-seronegative. The CDR3 runs from the conserved cysteine through the conserved F or W. Each record gives: CDR3 DNA, CDR3 protein, D gene, J gene, V gene, clone size. The D gene is left open where the match is weak. Clone size is stated in some rows and not others, as once, few, many or a class when expanded.

TGCGCCAGCAGCCAAGACGGGAGCGGGCACGGGGAGCTGTTTTTT CASSQDGSGHGELFF - TRBJ2-2 TRBV4-1 -
TGTGCCAGCAGGCTATCCACAGGGGCGGATGGCTACACCTTC CASRLSTGADGYTF TRBD1 TRBJ1-2 TRBV28 -
TGTGCCAGCAGCCCAGCAGGAGGGCCGTACGAGCAGTACTTC CASSPAGGPYEQYF - TRBJ2-7 TRBV11-2 -
TGTGCCAGCAGCTTGCACGCAGGGGTAAGGTACGAGCAGTACTTC CASSLHAGVRYEQYF - TRBJ2-7 TRBV5-8 few
TGTGCCACCAGCAGCCCAGGGACTAGCCCTGGCGAGCAGTACTTC CATSSPGTSPGEQYF TRBD2 TRBJ2-7 TRBV15 -
TGTGCCTGGAGTCCCCCGGGTGACACTGAAGCTTTCTTT CAWSPPGDTEAFF - TRBJ1-1 TRBV30 -
TGTGCCAGCATGGCTAGCGGGAATGAGCAGTTCTTC CASMASGNEQFF TRBD2 TRBJ2-1 TRBV2 -
TGTGCCAGCAGCATGACTAGCGGGAGAGGGGTCCAAGAGACCCAGTACTTC CASSMTSGRGVQETQYF TRBD2 TRBJ2-5 TRBV7-8 -
TGTGCCAGTAGTATACCGGGACAGGGGCGGTACGAGCAGTACTTC CASSIPGQGRYEQYF TRBD1 TRBJ2-7 TRBV19 -
TGTGCCAGCAGCCCGCGACAAGCGGCCTCCTACAATGAGCAGTTCTTC CASSPRQAASYNEQFF - TRBJ2-1 TRBV11-3 -
TGTGCCAGCAGTTTACAGGGAGGGAGGAATGAGCAGTTCTTC CASSLQGGRNEQFF TRBD2 TRBJ2-1 TRBV28 -
TGTGCCAGCCTCAGTGTCGGCACAGATACGCAGTATTTT CASLSVGTDTQYF - TRBJ2-3 TRBV6-5 few
TGCAGCGGACGGGGGGTTGGAGCTAACTATGGCTACACCTTC CSGRGVGANYGYTF - TRBJ1-2 TRBV29-1 -
TGTGCCAGCAGCTTAAGCGTGCGGGGGATAGACACCGGGGAGCTGTTTTTT CASSLSVRGIDTGELFF TRBD2 TRBJ2-2 TRBV7-9 -
TGTGCCAGCAGTTTATCTCCCGGGACTAGCGGGGGGGGCGAGCAGTACTTC CASSLSPGTSGGGEQYF TRBD2 TRBJ2-7 TRBV27 once
TGTGCCAGCAGTCCCCATGGGGGTGGCGGGGGGGCCGACACCGGGGAGCTGTTTTTT CASSPHGGGGGADTGELFF - TRBJ2-2 TRBV12-1 once
TGTGCCAGCAGTTTACGGGGGTCCACTGAAGCTTTCTTT CASSLRGSTEAFF - TRBJ1-1 TRBV27 -
TGTGCCAGCAGCCCCGGAGGGACAGGGGTCTCCTACGAGCAGTACTTC CASSPGGTGVSYEQYF TRBD1 TRBJ2-7 TRBV5-4 -
TGTGCCAGCAGCCCCCGGGACAGGGTCGAGAAGACCCAGTACTTC CASSPRDRVEKTQYF TRBD1 TRBJ2-5 TRBV7-8 -
TGTGCCAGCAGTCCCAGGGGTTATGGCTACACCTTC CASSPRGYGYTF - TRBJ1-2 TRBV27 -
TGTGCCAGCAGCTTAGCCGGGACTAGCGGGGGGCAAGAGACCCAGTACTTC CASSLAGTSGGQETQYF TRBD2 TRBJ2-5 TRBV7-2 -
TGTGCCAGCAGCTCCGAGGTGAGGAACACTGAAGCTTTCTTT CASSSEVRNTEAFF - TRBJ1-1 TRBV28 -
TGTGCCAGCAGCCCCGCAGGGGGTGAGAGTGGCTACACCTTC CASSPAGGESGYTF TRBD1 TRBJ1-2 TRBV11-3 -
TGTGCCAGCAGCTTCTCGACAGGGGGCTATTCACCCCTCCACTTT CASSFSTGGYSPLHF TRBD1 TRBJ1-6 TRBV7-6 -
TGTGCCAGCAGCCCTAATAGCGGGAGGAGCTACGAGCAGTACTTC CASSPNSGRSYEQYF TRBD2 TRBJ2-7 TRBV9 -
TGTGCCAGCAGCTTGGCCGCAGGTTCTGGAAACACCATATATTTT CASSLAAGSGNTIYF - TRBJ1-3 TRBV5-5 -
TGTGCCAGCAGTCTAAGCCTAGCGGGGGTGAACAATGAGCAGTTCTTC CASSLSLAGVNNEQFF TRBD2 TRBJ2-1 TRBV27 -
TGTGCCATCAGTGAGACGTGGGGACTAGCGGGAGTCACAGATACGCAGTATTTT CAISETWGLAGVTDTQYF TRBD2 TRBJ2-3 TRBV10-3 -
TGCGCCAGCAGCTTGGCCGGGAGAAACACCATATATTTT CASSLAGRNTIYF - TRBJ1-3 TRBV5-1 -
TGTGCCAGCAGCTTAGTAGCACAGGGGGGTACCTACGAGCAGTACTTC CASSLVAQGGTYEQYF TRBD1 TRBJ2-7 TRBV7-2 -
TGTGCCAGCAGCCAAAGCCCGGTAAGCAATCAGCCCCAGCATTTT CASSQSPVSNQPQHF - TRBJ1-5 TRBV9 once
TGCAGCGTTATTTTCATGGGCTTACTCTCAACTAATGAAAAACTGTTTTTT CSVIFMGLLSTNEKLFF - TRBJ1-4 TRBV29-1 few
TGTGCTAGCAGCTTAGAGGCTGGACAGGGGTGGAATGAGCAGTTCTTC CASSLEAGQGWNEQFF TRBD1 TRBJ2-1 TRBV7-7 -
TGTGCCAGCAGCTTGGACAGCGGCTACGAGCAGTACTTC CASSLDSGYEQYF - TRBJ2-7 TRBV7-9 -
TGTGCCAGCAGCACCCCACAGGGGCAGTTCTTC CASSTPQGQFF - TRBJ2-1 TRBV21-1 -
TGCAGCGTTGAAGATCTGCTAGGGACAGGGGACGGGAAGTTCCGGAGGGAGCAGTACTTC CSVEDLLGTGDGKFRREQYF TRBD1 TRBJ2-7 TRBV29-1 -
TGCGCCAGCAGCTTGCCGGGACTAGCGGGGGAGACCCAGTACTTC CASSLPGLAGETQYF TRBD2 TRBJ2-5 TRBV5-1 -
TGTGCCAGCAGCTTGAGAACAGCCTATGGCTACACCTTC CASSLRTAYGYTF - TRBJ1-2 TRBV5-6 -
TGTGCCTGGGATACAGAGAACACTGAAGCTTTCTTT CAWDTENTEAFF - TRBJ1-1 TRBV30 -
TGTGCCAGCAGCTTGGGCCTAGCGGAGTCTGCGTCGACGCAGTATTTT CASSLGLAESASTQYF TRBD2 TRBJ2-3 TRBV5-5 -
TGCGCCAGCAGCTTGGTACCGCGAGACATTCAGTACTTC CASSLVPRDIQYF - TRBJ2-4 TRBV5-1 -
TGTGCCAGCAGCTCAGCAGGGGGCGCCTCTCAGCCCCAGCATTTT CASSSAGGASQPQHF TRBD1 TRBJ1-5 TRBV7-9 -
TGTGCCAGCAGTTTAGATGGGACAGGTTTCCATTCACCCCTCCACTTT CASSLDGTGFHSPLHF TRBD1 TRBJ1-6 TRBV28 -
TGTGCCAGCAGCTCGGGAGATTATAGCAATCAGCCCCAGCATTTT CASSSGDYSNQPQHF - TRBJ1-5 TRBV7-9 -
TGTGCCAGCAGTAACCCCGGGACAGGAGGGAATGAGCAGTTCTTC CASSNPGTGGNEQFF TRBD1 TRBJ2-1 TRBV6-5 -
TGTGCCAGCACCCAAAGGACAGGAGAGAATCAGCCCCAGCATTTT CASTQRTGENQPQHF TRBD1 TRBJ1-5 TRBV2 -
TGCGCCAGCAGCCAAGATGGGACAGGCCTTAACTATGGCTACACCTTC CASSQDGTGLNYGYTF TRBD1 TRBJ1-2 TRBV4-3 -
TGTGCCAGCAGCCCCCTCCCCCAACAGGGGGGTAAGACTGAAGCTTTCTTT CASSPLPQQGGKTEAFF TRBD1 TRBJ1-1 TRBV28 -
TGTGCCAGCAGTTGGGACAGGGGGAACACTGAAGCTTTCTTT CASSWDRGNTEAFF TRBD1 TRBJ1-1 TRBV6-1 few
TGTGCCAGCAGCTCAGCGGACTTC CASSSADF - TRBJ2-7 TRBV3-2 -
TGTGCCAGCAGGCTGGGACAGGGTTCCTACGAGCAGTACTTC CASRLGQGSYEQYF TRBD1 TRBJ2-7 TRBV6-5 once
TGCGCCAGCAGCTATGCTAGGAACACTGAAGCTTTCTTT CASSYARNTEAFF - TRBJ1-1 TRBV5-1 few
TGCGCCAGCAGCGGAGGGGCCTCGAATCAGCCCCAGCATTTT CASSGGASNQPQHF - TRBJ1-5 TRBV5-1 -